Listed here are 14 T cell receptor beta chains from one sample, sequenced in a study of cytotoxic CD8 clonotypes in ibrutinib-treated CLL. Here immunoSEQ multiplex PCR was the method, and the copy in TCRdb shows in-frame clones only, minus some. The table records 150,000 or so clones, 70% to 80% of them present only once. The sequences come from PBMCs, collected after 12 months of ibrutinib treatment. The receptors stem from a human donor with chronic lymphocytic leukemia.

This chain joins TRBV11-3 and TRBJ2-1, with 7 bases that match TRBD1. V shed 5 bases, J shed 0 bases, and the junction held 4 bases outside the gene matches. CDR3 length: 15 amino acids. Germline V gene lookup returns CDR1 SGHNT and CDR2 YENEEA. The CDR3 sequence: CASSLRDSSYNEQFF. In nucleotides, the CDR3 is TGTGCCAGCAGCCTCCGGGACAGCTCCTACAATGAGCAGTTCTTC.

The gene calls are TRBV5-5 and TRBJ1-5; a possible D gene is TRBD1 (6 bases). The CDR3 is 13 residues long. Germline V gene data show CDR1 as SGHKS and CDR2 as YYEKEE (reference sequence). Trimming pared 0 bases from V and 7 bases from J, leaving 8 bases between. The CDR3 DNA reads as TGTGCCAGCAGCTTGGACAGGGAACAGCCCCAGCATTTT. Its protein product is CASSLDREQPQHF.

V and J are TRBV5-1 and TRBJ2-1, with TRBD2 identical over 9 bases. This CDR3 spans 14 amino acids. CDR1 SGHRS and CDR2 YFSETQ come from the germline V gene. With V trimmed by 2 bases and J by 8 bases, 5 bases remained unmatched. CDR3 region: CASSLTSGSYEQFF. The CDR3, as DNA: TGCGCCAGCAGCTTAACTAGCGGGTCGTATGAGCAGTTCTTC.

This chain joins TRBV6-5 and TRBJ2-3; D may correspond to TRBD1 or TRBD2 (5 bases each). The CDR3 consists of 15 residues. CDR1 and CDR2 (germline): MNHEY, SVGAGI. V lost 0 bases and J 6 bases, leaving 13 bases between the germline ends. CDR3 DNA sequence: TGTGCCAGCAGTTACTCGGGGACCGCCGGGGATACGCAGTATTTT. This sequence encodes CASSYSGTAGDTQYF.

In the case of this clone: At one end, the junction sequence differs from germline, possibly due to a read error. This chain uses TRBV19 with TRBJ1-5; TRBD1 aligns across 8 bases. This CDR3 comprises 14 residues. CDR1 is LNHDA, CDR2 SQIVND, per germline (reference sequence). The CDR3 nucleotides are TGTGCCAGTAGTATCCCAGGGGGCAACCAGCCCCAGCATTTT. This encodes CASSIPGGNQPQHF.

The V and J genes are TRBV29-1 and TRBJ2-1; a possible D gene is TRBD1 (6 bases). CDR1 is SQVTM and CDR2 is ANQGSEA in the germline V gene. Trimming took off 0 bases at V and 7 bases at J, with 22 bases between the two ends. This CDR3 has 17 amino acids. This CDR3 reads CSVEDWLAQGSTNEQFF. The CDR3, as DNA: TGCAGCGTTGAAGATTGGCTTGCGCAGGGGAGTACGAATGAGCAGTTCTTC.

J is TRBJ2-6 and V is TRBV5-1; D is uncertain. Deletions cut 1 base from V and 0 bases from J, with 8 bases between. CDR3 length: 16 amino acids. Germline V gene sequence: CDR1 SGHRS, CDR2 YFSETQ. This CDR3 is CASSLLQASGANVLTF. DNA of the CDR3: TGCGCCAGCAGCTTGCTTCAGGCCTCTGGGGCCAACGTCCTGACTTTC. Full variable domain (outside the CDR3, taken from reference TRBV5-1 and TRBJ2-6): KAGVTQTPRYLIKTRGQQVTLSCSPISGHRSVSWYQQTPGQGLQFLFEYFSETQRNKGNFPGRFSGRQFSNSRSEMNVSTLELGDSALYLCASSLLQASGANVLTFGAGSRLTVL.

This chain joins TRBV7-9 and TRBJ1-5, with D unresolved. Looked up from germline, CDR1 is SEHNR and CDR2 is FQNEAQ (reference sequence). The V gene lost 0 bases and the J gene lost 3 bases, with 6 bases spanning the gap. This CDR3 comprises 14 residues. The CDR3 bases are TGTGCCAGCAGCTTAGCGGGCGACAATCAGCCCCAGCATTTT. This codes for CASSLAGDNQPQHF. Variable domain in full (rest from reference TRBV7-9 and TRBJ1-5): DTGVSQNPRHKITKRGQNVTFRCDPISEHNRLYWYRQTLGQGPEFLTYFQNEAQLEKSRLLSDRFSAERPKGSFSTLEIQRTEQGDSAMYLCASSLAGDNQPQHFGDGTRLSIL.

CDR3 amino acids: CASSPPPGQKYEQYF. CDR3 DNA: TGTGCCAGCAGCCCGCCGCCGGGACAAAAATACGAGCAGTACTTC. V usage is TRBV7-9 and J usage is TRBJ2-7; the D gene is possibly TRBD1 (6 bases). Trimming took off 5 bases at V and 4 bases at J, with 18 bases between the two ends. CDR1 SEHNR and CDR2 FQNEAQ come from the germline V gene (reference sequence). The CDR3 consists of 15 residues.

This clone was seen once. This chain uses TRBV6-6 with TRBJ2-7; TRBD1 matches at 7 bases. The CDR3 has 13 amino acids. The junction had 2 bases not matched to a gene; V was cut back by 6 bases and J by 0 bases. Germline loops: CDR1 MNHNY, CDR2 SVGAGI (reference sequence). CDR3 protein: CASSSGGSYEQYF. Written as DNA, the CDR3 is TGTGCCAGCAGCTCAGGGGGCTCCTACGAGCAGTACTTC.

The V call is TRBV7-2, the J call TRBJ2-7; 8 positions agree with TRBD1. V lost 4 bases and J lost 6; bases outside the gene matches: 11. Germline assignment: CDR1 SGHTA and CDR2 FQGNSA. The CDR3 is 15 amino acids. The CDR3, as DNA: TGTGCCAGCAGCTCCTCTTCGGGACAGGCCCTCGAGCAGTACTTC. It translates to CASSSSSGQALEQYF. The full variable domain, with the rest looked up from reference TRBV7-2 and TRBJ2-7, is GAGVSQSPSNKVTEKGKDVELRCDPISGHTALYWYRQSLGQGLEFLIYFQGNSAPDKSGLPSDRFSAERTGGSVSTLTIQRTQQEDSAVYLCASSSSSGQALEQYFGPGTRLTVT.

The genes are TRBV5-1 and TRBJ2-7; TRBD1 matches 10 bases. V dropped 4 bases and J dropped 2; count of bases not matched to a gene: 6. The CDR3 contains 15 residues. CDR1 is SGHRS, CDR2 YFSETQ, per germline. The CDR3 bases are TGCGCCAGCAGCCCCCGGGACAGGGGAACCTACGAGCAGTACTTC. Its translation is CASSPRDRGTYEQYF. Full variable domain (rest looked up from reference TRBV5-1 and TRBJ2-7): KAGVTQTPRYLIKTRGQQVTLSCSPISGHRSVSWYQQTPGQGLQFLFEYFSETQRNKGNFPGRFSGRQFSNSRSEMNVSTLELGDSALYLCASSPRDRGTYEQYFGPGTRLTVT.

The chain recombines TRBV19 with TRBJ1-1, with D maybe TRBD1 (5 bases). The V and J ends lost 4 bases and 1 base respectively, with 10 bases between them. The CDR3 loop spans 14 amino acids. Germline CDR1 LNHDA, CDR2 SQIVND (reference sequence). The CDR3 DNA reads as TGTGCCAGTAGTAGGGAGACAGAGAACACTGAAGCTTTCTTT. It codes for CASSRETENTEAFF.

The chain uses TRBV28 and TRBJ2-5; D gene uncertain. V lost 7 bases, J lost 4 bases, and 10 bases lay in between. CDR1 and CDR2 (germline): MDHEN, SYDVKM. The CDR3 has 12 residues. DNA of the CDR3: TGTGCCAGCACCCCAAGAGGAGAGACCCAGTACTTC. Amino acids: CASTPRGETQYF.